This T cell receptor beta chain was retrieved from a study of blood T cells in healthy people across ages. In each sample, at least 6 million PBMCs were isolated. CDR1 is KGHSH and CDR2 is LQKENI in the germline V gene. Trimming shortened V by 2 bases and J by 3 bases, and 10 bases separated the two germline ends. The CDR3 consists of 14 residues. A second roughly 6 to 12 cycle PCR used barcoded and J-beta primers. The template-switch adaptor, which had 12 random nucleotides, put a tag on each cDNA molecule. TCRdb passed the 5' RACE reads through MiXCR, listing each CDR3 protein once. The table has approximately 810,000 distinct CDR3 sequences, roughly 26% seen once.

The rearrangement uses TRBV18 and TRBJ1-2; possible D gene TRBD1, 5 bases. This TCR derives from a woman of 80 years or more in good health. Sample: blood. The CDR3 DNA is TGTGCCAGCTCACCATCCGGGGCAGACTATGGCTACACCTTC. It codes for CASSPSGADYGYTF.